Each of the 13 T cell receptor beta chains below was sequenced from the same sample in a study of cytomegalovirus exposure and HLA in healthy donors. This table comes from immunoSEQ multiplex PCR, and its TCRdb copy is limited to in-frame clones, with some not included. Of roughly 150,000 clones listed, around nine tenths are singletons. The sequenced material came from PBMCs. These receptors were taken from a man between 18 and 35 years old in good health and CMV-seropositive.

This clone came up a few times. The rearrangement joins TRBV28 to TRBJ1-4; no firm D call. CDR1 and CDR2 (germline): MDHEN, SYDVKM. The CDR3 totals 14 residues. Trimming left V 1 base short and J 8 bases short, with 11 bases between. CDR3 sequence reads: CASSLLEGSEKLFF. The CDR3 nucleotides read TGTGCCAGCAGTTTATTGGAGGGTTCAGAAAAACTGTTTTTT.

This rearrangement joins TRBV18 to TRBJ1-4, with a tentative D call TRBD1 (5 bases). The length of the CDR3 is 12 residues. V was cut by 5 bases and J by 5 bases, with 6 bases left in between. CDR1 is KGHSH, CDR2 LQKENI, per germline. This chain's CDR3 is CASSNRNEKLFF. The CDR3 DNA follows: TGTGCCAGCTCAAACAGGAATGAAAAACTGTTTTTT. The variable domain in full, completed from reference TRBV18 and TRBJ1-4, reads NAGVMQNPRHLVRRRGQEARLRCSPMKGHSHVYWYRQLPEEGLKFMVYLQKENIIDESGMPKERFSAEFPKEGPSILRIQQVVRGDSAAYFCASSNRNEKLFFGSGTQLSVL.

The genes are TRBV27 and TRBJ2-3; D call uncertain. This CDR3 spans 13 amino acids. CDR1 MNHEY and CDR2 SMNVEV come from the germline V gene (reference sequence). V was cut by 0 bases and J by 10 bases, with 11 bases left in between. CDR3 protein: CASSLSILAAQYF. CDR3 in DNA: TGTGCCAGCAGTTTATCGATACTGGCGGCGCAGTATTTT.

This CDR3 is CASSSNPLHLDKNTEAFF. For the CDR3, the DNA is TGTGCCAGCAGCTCCAACCCCCTTCATTTGGACAAGAACACTGAAGCTTTCTTT. The chain has TRBV7-3 and TRBJ1-1; D perhaps matches TRBD1 (5 bases). Trimming cost V 4 bases and J 1 base, with 22 bases left between them. The CDR3 contains 18 residues. Germline-derived CDR1 and CDR2 are SGHTA and FQGTGA.

The chain is built from TRBV6-5 and TRBJ2-1; 14 bases match TRBD2. Germline V CDR1 and CDR2: MNHEY, SVGAGI. V gave up 2 bases and J gave up 10 bases; unmatched junction bases: 7. The length of the CDR3 is 16 residues. Written as DNA, the CDR3 is TGTGCCAGCAGTTACGCCGGGACTAGCGGGAGTAGAGAGCAGTTCTTC. Translated, it gives CASSYAGTSGSREQFF.

The chain couples TRBV15 to TRBJ2-2; 10 nucleotides agree with TRBD2. With 3 bases clipped from V and 2 bases from J, the junction kept 15 bases outside the gene matches. Germline lookup yields CDR1 LNHNV and CDR2 YYDKDF (reference sequence). The CDR3 has 20 amino acids. CDR3: CATSRAYTYPSGRNTGELFF. The CDR3 bases are TGTGCCACCAGCAGGGCCTATACCTACCCTAGCGGGAGAAACACCGGGGAGCTGTTTTTT.

This clone has ten or more counts. The rearrangement uses TRBV27 and TRBJ2-7, with D perhaps matching TRBD2 (5 bases). CDR1 and CDR2 (germline): MNHEY, SMNVEV (reference sequence). CDR3 size: 14 residues. Trimming cost V 5 bases and J 6 bases, with 17 bases left between them. This CDR3 is CASSPRRVRGEQYF. The CDR3, as DNA: TGTGCCAGCAGTCCAAGACGGGTTCGGGGCGAGCAGTACTTC.

The chain has TRBV2 and TRBJ1-4; D gene ambiguous. V was shortened by 7 bases and J by 0 bases, with 3 bases between the two germline ends. CDR1 is SNHLY and CDR2 is FYNNEI in the germline V gene. The CDR3 has 12 residues. CDR3: CASTATNEKLFF. The CDR3 nucleotides are TGTGCCAGCACTGCAACTAATGAAAAACTGTTTTTT.

This clone appeared once. The chain has TRBV18 and TRBJ1-2; TRBD1 matches 9 bases. V gave up 2 bases and J gave up 7 bases; unmatched junction bases: 11. CDR1 is KGHSH and CDR2 is LQKENI in the germline V gene. This CDR3 has 16 residues. The CDR3 sequence is CASSPAGTGLSIGYTF. CDR3 bases: TGTGCCAGCTCACCAGCCGGGACAGGGTTATCTATTGGCTACACCTTC.

J is TRBJ2-1 and V is TRBV27, with TRBD1 as a possible D gene (6 bases). This CDR3 has 16 amino acids. The germline gives CDR1 MNHEY, CDR2 SMNVEV (reference sequence). Trimming took off 0 bases at V and 7 bases at J, with 16 bases between the two ends. DNA of the CDR3: TGTGCCAGCAGTTTATCAGGCAGGGGAAGATTAAATGAGCAGTTCTTC. Protein product: CASSLSGRGRLNEQFF.

The chain combines TRBV5-5 with TRBJ2-7, with 9 bases that match TRBD2. The CDR3 extends over 15 amino acids. Germline V CDR1 and CDR2: SGHKS, YYEKEE (reference sequence). J was trimmed by 1 base and V by 6 bases; bases with no gene match: 8. The CDR3 spells CASNGAGGRSYEQYF. CDR3 DNA: TGTGCCAGCAACGGGGCGGGAGGGAGATCCTACGAGCAGTACTTC.

V usage is TRBV18 and J usage is TRBJ1-6, with D unclear. V gave up 2 bases and J gave up 9 bases, with 14 bases separating them. Germline-derived CDR1 and CDR2 are KGHSH and LQKENI. This CDR3 has 15 residues. CDR3 region: CASSPFREVGSPLHF. The CDR3 coding sequence is TGTGCCAGCTCACCATTTCGGGAAGTAGGTTCACCCCTCCACTTT.

The chain recombines TRBV2 with TRBJ1-2, with D uncertain. Germline V gene lookup returns CDR1 SNHLY and CDR2 FYNNEI. The CDR3 covers 15 residues. Trimming removed 7 bases from V and 0 bases from J, with 15 bases in between. The CDR3 reads CASMTGDRANYGYTF. In DNA form, the CDR3 reads TGTGCCAGCATGACGGGAGATCGGGCTAACTATGGCTACACCTTC.